This TCR beta chain was documented in a study of cytomegalovirus exposure and HLA in healthy donors. Repertoires were generated with immunoSEQ multiplex PCR, while TCRdb's copy carries only in-frame clones and drops some. Of about 120,000 clones listed, approximately 90% were seen once; the top ten hold nearly 6.5%. A remark on this clone: Its antigen is not known.

Study outcomes and limitations: A list of about 160 TCR beta chains associated with cytomegalovirus was given.

This CDR3 is built from 16 residues. V gave up 2 bases and J gave up 1 base, with 15 bases separating them. The germline gives CDR1 SEHNR, CDR2 FQNEAQ (reference sequence). The V gene is TRBV7-9, the J gene TRBJ2-7, with D possibly matching TRBD1 (5 bases). Sequencing input: PBMCs. This receptor was obtained from a woman between 18 and 29 years old in good health and CMV-seropositive. CDR3 residues: CASSLSKGQQSYEQYF. Here the CDR3 DNA reads TGTGCCAGCAGCTTAAGCAAGGGGCAACAATCCTACGAGCAGTACTTC.